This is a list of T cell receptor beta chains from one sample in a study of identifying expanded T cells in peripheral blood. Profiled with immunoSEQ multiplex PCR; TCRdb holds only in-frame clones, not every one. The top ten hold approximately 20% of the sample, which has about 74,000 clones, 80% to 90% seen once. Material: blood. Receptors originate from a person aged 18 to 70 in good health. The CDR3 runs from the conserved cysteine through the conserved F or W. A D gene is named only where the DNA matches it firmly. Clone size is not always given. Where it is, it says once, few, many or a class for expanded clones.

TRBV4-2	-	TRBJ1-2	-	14	CASSLRGINYGYTF	TGTGCCAGCAGCTTGCGGGGGATTAACTATGGCTACACCTTC
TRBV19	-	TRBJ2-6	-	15	CASRKSRGGANVLTF	TGTGCCAGTAGGAAGAGTCGGGGAGGGGCCAACGTCCTGACTTTC
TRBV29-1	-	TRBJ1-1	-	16	CSVAGTTGVTDTEAFF	TGCAGCGTAGCCGGGACCACTGGGGTGACGGACACTGAAGCTTTCTTT
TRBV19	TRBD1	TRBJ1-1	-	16	CASRPTGGFANTEAFF	TGTGCCAGTAGACCCACAGGGGGTTTCGCGAACACTGAAGCTTTCTTT
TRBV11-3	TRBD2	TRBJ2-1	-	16	CASSLDSGRFGNEQFF	TGTGCCAGCAGCTTAGATAGCGGGAGGTTCGGGAATGAGCAGTTCTTC
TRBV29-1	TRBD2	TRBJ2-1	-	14	CSVYVAGFSNEQFF	TGCAGCGTTTACGTAGCGGGATTCAGTAATGAGCAGTTCTTC
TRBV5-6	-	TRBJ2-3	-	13	CASSLGRADTQYF	TGTGCCAGCAGCTTGGGCCGGGCAGATACGCAGTATTTT
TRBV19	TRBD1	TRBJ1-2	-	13	CASSDRDFYGYTF	TGTGCCAGTAGCGACAGGGATTTCTATGGCTACACCTTC
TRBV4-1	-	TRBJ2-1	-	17	CASSHKVERPQHNEQFF	TGCGCCAGCAGCCATAAAGTAGAGCGGCCACAACACAATGAGCAGTTCTTC
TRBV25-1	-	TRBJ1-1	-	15	CASSVAYTLNTEAFF	TGTGCCAGCAGTGTGGCGTATACCCTGAACACTGAAGCTTTCTTT
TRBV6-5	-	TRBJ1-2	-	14	CASSTPRDGYGYTF	TGTGCCAGCAGTACCCCAAGGGACGGCTATGGCTACACCTTC
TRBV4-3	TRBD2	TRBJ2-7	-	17	CASSQAHLAGVAYEQYF	TGCGCCAGCAGCCAGGCGCACTTAGCGGGAGTTGCCTACGAGCAGTACTTC
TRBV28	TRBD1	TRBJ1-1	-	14	CASKEGQLNTEAFF	TGTGCCAGCAAGGAGGGACAGTTGAACACTGAAGCTTTCTTT
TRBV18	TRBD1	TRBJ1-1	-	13	CASSKDRDAEAFF	TGTGCCAGCTCAAAAGACAGGGACGCTGAAGCTTTCTTT
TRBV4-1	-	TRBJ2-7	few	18	CASSREGLVRTSSYEQYF	TGCGCCAGCAGCCGCGAGGGGCTAGTAAGGACCAGCTCCTACGAGCAGTACTTC
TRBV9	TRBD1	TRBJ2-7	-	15	CASSPSGTGGREQYF	TGTGCCAGCAGCCCATCCGGGACAGGGGGTCGCGAGCAGTACTTC
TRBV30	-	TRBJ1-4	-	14	CAWSVLLFNEKLFF	TGTGCCTGGAGTGTACTGCTTTTTAATGAAAAACTGTTTTTT
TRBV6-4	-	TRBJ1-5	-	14	CASWSGVPHQPQHF	TGTGCCAGCTGGTCAGGGGTTCCCCATCAGCCCCAGCATTTT
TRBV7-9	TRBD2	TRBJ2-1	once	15	CASSLISGGRNEQFF	TGTGCCAGCAGCCTAATCTCTGGCGGGAGAAATGAGCAGTTCTTC
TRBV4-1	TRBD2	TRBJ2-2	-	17	CASSQELAVLFTGELFF	TGCGCCAGCAGCCAAGAACTAGCGGTTTTATTCACCGGGGAGCTGTTTTTT
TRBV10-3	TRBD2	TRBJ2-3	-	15	CAISESEREWDTQYF	TGTGCCATCAGTGAGTCGGAGCGGGAATGGGATACGCAGTATTTT
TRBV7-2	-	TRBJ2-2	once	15	CASSLAAGFTGELFF	TGTGCCAGCAGCTTAGCAGCTGGATTCACCGGGGAGCTGTTTTTT
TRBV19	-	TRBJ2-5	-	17	CASSISLISGVGETQYF	TGTGCCAGTAGTATTAGCCTAATTTCGGGCGTTGGGGAGACCCAGTACTTC
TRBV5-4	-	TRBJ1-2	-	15	CASSPGGRAGYGYTF	TGTGCCAGCAGCCCCGGAGGGAGGGCCGGGTATGGCTACACCTTC
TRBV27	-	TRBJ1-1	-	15	CASSRPGQLNTEAFF	TGTGCCAGCAGCCGACCGGGACAACTGAACACTGAAGCTTTCTTT
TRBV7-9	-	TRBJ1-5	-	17	CASSLIGGMAGNQPQHF	TGTGCCAGCAGCTTAATAGGTGGTATGGCGGGCAATCAGCCCCAGCATTTT
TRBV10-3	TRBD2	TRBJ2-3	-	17	CAISESGSGTSTDTQYF	TGTGCCATCAGTGAGTCGGGTAGCGGGACTAGCACAGATACGCAGTATTTT
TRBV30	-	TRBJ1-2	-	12	CAWTKGNYGYTF	TGTGCCTGGACTAAAGGGAACTATGGCTACACCTTC
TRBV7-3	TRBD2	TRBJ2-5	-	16	CASSGTSGRIVETQYF	TGTGCCAGCAGCGGGACTAGCGGGAGAATAGTAGAGACCCAGTACTTC
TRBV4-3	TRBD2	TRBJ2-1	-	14	CASSQDTASGYKFF	TGCGCCAGCAGCCAAGATACGGCTAGCGGGTACAAGTTCTTC
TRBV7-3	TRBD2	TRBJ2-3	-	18	CASSLPSGSWEGTDTQYF	TGTGCCAGCAGCCTGCCAAGCGGGAGTTGGGAGGGCACAGATACGCAGTATTTT
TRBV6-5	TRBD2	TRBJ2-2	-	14	CASTKREEAGELFF	TGTGCCAGCACAAAGCGGGAGGAGGCCGGGGAGCTGTTTTTT
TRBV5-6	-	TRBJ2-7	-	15	CASSFVRDITYEQYF	TGTGCCAGCAGCTTCGTAAGGGACATTACCTACGAGCAGTACTTC
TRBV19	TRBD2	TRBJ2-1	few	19	CASSAHARLAGTSYNEQFF	TGTGCCAGTAGTGCTCACGCTCGACTAGCGGGCACGTCCTACAATGAGCAGTTCTTC
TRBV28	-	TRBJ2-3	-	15	CASSERGPRTDTQYF	TGTGCCAGCAGCGAGCGCGGCCCGCGCACAGATACGCAGTATTTT
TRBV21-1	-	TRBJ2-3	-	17	CASSKPKGLGSTDTQYF	TGTGCCAGCAGCAAACCCAAGGGACTAGGGAGCACAGATACGCAGTATTTT
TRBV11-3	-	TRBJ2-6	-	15	CASSLGVSGANVLTF	TGTGCCAGCAGCTTAGGGGTATCTGGGGCCAACGTCCTGACTTTC
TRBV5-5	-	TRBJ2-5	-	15	CASSLDARDQETQYF	TGTGCCAGCAGCTTGGATGCTCGGGACCAAGAGACCCAGTACTTC
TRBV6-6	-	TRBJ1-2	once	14	CASSGGVSGDGYTF	TGTGCCAGCAGTGGCGGGGTGTCTGGAGATGGCTACACCTTC
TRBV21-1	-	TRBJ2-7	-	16	CASSPRTFLRGYEQYF	TGTGCCAGCAGCCCCCGGACGTTCCTTCGCGGCTACGAGCAGTACTTC
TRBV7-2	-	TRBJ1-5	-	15	CASSVGGTTNQPQHF	TGTGCCAGCAGCGTTGGGGGGACGACCAATCAGCCCCAGCATTTT
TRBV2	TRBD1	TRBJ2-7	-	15	CASSEAGQGRYEQYF	TGTGCCAGCAGTGAAGCAGGACAGGGCCGGTACGAGCAGTACTTC
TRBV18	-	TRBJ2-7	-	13	CASSPGLGYEQYF	TGTGCCAGCTCACCAGGGCTTGGCTACGAGCAGTACTTC
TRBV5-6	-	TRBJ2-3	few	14	CASSSGATPDTQYF	TGTGCCAGCAGCTCAGGGGCCACACCAGATACGCAGTATTTT
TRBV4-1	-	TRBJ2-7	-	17	CASSQDRVTGVYYEQYF	TGCGCCAGCAGCCAAGACCGCGTGACAGGAGTATACTACGAGCAGTACTTC
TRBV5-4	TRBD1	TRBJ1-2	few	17	CASSSGTGTGAAYGYTF	TGTGCCAGCAGCTCCGGAACGGGGACAGGGGCGGCCTATGGCTACACCTTC
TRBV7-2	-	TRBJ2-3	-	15	CASSLDLPLTDTQYF	TGTGCCAGCAGCTTAGACCTCCCTCTTACAGATACGCAGTATTTT
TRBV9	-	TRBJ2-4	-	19	CASSPVDSGYTIAKNIQYF	TGTGCCAGCAGCCCGGTGGATAGCGGTTATACGATAGCCAAAAACATTCAGTACTTC
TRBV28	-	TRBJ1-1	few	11	CASVLNTEAFF	TGTGCCAGCGTATTGAACACTGAAGCTTTCTTT